This TCR beta chain was profiled in a study of blood T cells in healthy people across ages. The CDR3 sequence is 15 residues long. The ends lost 3 bases at V and 5 bases at J; junction bases unmatched: 6. A second PCR of 7 to 11 cycles used a sample-barcoded 5' primer and a J-beta primer mix. One entry per CDR3 protein, called by TCRdb with MiXCR from the 5' RACE reads. The sample records about 840,000 distinct CDR3 sequences, 25% to 30% being singletons. This sample also appeared in a second study, on T cells of mothers and their children.

The sequenced material came from blood. V and J are TRBV12-3 or TRBV12-4 and TRBJ2-1, with 8 bases aligning to TRBD1. This clonotype originated in a woman in her thirties or forties in good health. CDR3 in amino acids: CASSFRTGTNNEQFF. As DNA, the CDR3 is TGTGCCAGCAGTTTTAGGACAGGGACAAACAATGAGCAGTTCTTC.